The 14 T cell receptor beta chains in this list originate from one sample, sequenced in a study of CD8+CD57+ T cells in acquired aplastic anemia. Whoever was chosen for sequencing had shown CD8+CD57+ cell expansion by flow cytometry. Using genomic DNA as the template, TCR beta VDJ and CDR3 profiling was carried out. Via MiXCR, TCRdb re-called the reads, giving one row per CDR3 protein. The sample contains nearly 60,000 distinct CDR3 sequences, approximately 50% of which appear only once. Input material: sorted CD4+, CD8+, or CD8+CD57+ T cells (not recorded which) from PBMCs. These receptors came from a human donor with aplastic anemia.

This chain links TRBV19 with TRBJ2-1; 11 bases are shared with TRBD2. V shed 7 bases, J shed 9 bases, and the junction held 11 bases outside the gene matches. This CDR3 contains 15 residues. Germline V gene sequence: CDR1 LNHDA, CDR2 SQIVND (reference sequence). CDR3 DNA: TGTGCCAGTACGAGACTAGCGGGGAACGTCGGTGAGCAGTTCTTC. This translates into CASTRLAGNVGEQFF.

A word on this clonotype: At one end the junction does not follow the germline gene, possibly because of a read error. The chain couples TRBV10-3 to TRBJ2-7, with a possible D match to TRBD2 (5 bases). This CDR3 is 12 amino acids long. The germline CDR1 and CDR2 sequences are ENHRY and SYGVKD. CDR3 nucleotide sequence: TGTGCCAGCAGTTCCCTAGGGAGCGAGCAGTACTTC. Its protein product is CASSSLGSEQYF.

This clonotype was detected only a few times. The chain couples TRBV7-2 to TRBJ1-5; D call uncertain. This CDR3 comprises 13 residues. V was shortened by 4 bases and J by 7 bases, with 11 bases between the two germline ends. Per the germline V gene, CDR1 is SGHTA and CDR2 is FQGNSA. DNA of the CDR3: TGTGCCAGCAGCTCCCTCAATGGACAGCCCCAGCATTTT. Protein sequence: CASSSLNGQPQHF.

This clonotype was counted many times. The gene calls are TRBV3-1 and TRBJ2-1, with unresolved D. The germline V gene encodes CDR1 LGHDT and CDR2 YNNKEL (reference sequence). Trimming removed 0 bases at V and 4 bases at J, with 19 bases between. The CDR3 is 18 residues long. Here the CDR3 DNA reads TGTGCCAGCAGCCAAGATAGTGAAGGGATTATAGGGTACAATGAGCAGTTCTTC. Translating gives CASSQDSEGIIGYNEQFF.

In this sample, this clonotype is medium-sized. DNA for the CDR3: TGTGCCACCAGCTCAGGGGGCGTCGGCGGCTACACCTTC. The encoded protein is CATSSGGVGGYTF. The chain employs TRBV15 and TRBJ1-2; TRBD1 matches 8 bases. The V gene end was trimmed by 5 bases and the J gene end by 8 bases; junction bases not matched to a gene: 7. This CDR3 region has 13 residues. The germline V gene encodes CDR1 LNHNV and CDR2 YYDKDF (reference sequence).

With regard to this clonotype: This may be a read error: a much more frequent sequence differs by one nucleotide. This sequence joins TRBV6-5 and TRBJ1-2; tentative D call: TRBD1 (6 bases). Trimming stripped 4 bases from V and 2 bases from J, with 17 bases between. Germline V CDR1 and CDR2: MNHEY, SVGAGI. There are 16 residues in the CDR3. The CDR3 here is CASSCDGGRGNYGYTF. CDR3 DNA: TGTGCCAGCAGTTGCGACGGGGGTAGGGGGAACTATGGCTACACCTTC.

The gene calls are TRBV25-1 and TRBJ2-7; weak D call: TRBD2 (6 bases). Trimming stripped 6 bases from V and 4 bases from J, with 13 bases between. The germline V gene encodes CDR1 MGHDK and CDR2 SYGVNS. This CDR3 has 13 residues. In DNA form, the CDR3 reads TGTGCCAGCAGCTCCCAGGCGGGGTACGAGCAGTACGTC. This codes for CASSSQAGYEQYV.

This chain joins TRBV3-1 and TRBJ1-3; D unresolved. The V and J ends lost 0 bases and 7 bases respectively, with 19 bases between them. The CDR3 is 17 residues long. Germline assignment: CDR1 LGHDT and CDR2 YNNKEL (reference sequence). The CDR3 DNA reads TGTGCCAGCAGCCAAGAACCATGTCGTAGGTTCGCGAACACCATATATTTT. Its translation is CASSQEPCRRFANTIYF. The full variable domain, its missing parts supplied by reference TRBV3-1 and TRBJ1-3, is DTAVSQTPKYLVTQMGNDKSIKCEQNLGHDTMYWYKQDSKKFLKIMFSYNNKELIINETVPNRFSPKSPDKAHLNLHINSLELGDSAVYFCASSQEPCRRFANTIYFGEGSWLTVV.

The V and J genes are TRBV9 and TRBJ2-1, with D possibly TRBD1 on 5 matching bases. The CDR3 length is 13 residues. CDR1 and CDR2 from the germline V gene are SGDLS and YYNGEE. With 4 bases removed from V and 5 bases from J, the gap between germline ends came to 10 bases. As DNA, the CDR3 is TGTGCCAGCAGCCCAGGGTTTAACAATGAGCAGTTCTTC. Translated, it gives CASSPGFNNEQFF.

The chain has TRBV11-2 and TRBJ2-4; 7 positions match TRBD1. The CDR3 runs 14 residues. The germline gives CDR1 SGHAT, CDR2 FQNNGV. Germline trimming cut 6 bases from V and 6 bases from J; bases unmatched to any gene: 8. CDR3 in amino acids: CASRKGQPLNIQYF. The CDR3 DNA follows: TGTGCCAGCAGGAAGGGACAGCCGTTAAACATTCAGTACTTC.

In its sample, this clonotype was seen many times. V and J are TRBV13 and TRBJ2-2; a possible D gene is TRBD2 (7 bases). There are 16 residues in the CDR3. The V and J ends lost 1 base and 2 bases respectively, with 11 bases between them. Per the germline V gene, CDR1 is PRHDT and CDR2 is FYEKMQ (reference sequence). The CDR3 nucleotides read TGTGCCAGCAGCTTAGACGGGGGGCCCAACACCGGGGAGCTGTTTTTT. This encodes CASSLDGGPNTGELFF.

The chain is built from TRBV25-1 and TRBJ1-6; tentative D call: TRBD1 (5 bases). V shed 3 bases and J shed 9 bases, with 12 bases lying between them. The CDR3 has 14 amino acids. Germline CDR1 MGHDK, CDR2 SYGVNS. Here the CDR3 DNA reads TGTGCCAGCAGTGATGTATTTAGGGGTTCACCCCTCCACTTT. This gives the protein CASSDVFRGSPLHF. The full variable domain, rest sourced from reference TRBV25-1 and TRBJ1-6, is EADIYQTPRYLVIGTGKKITLECSQTMGHDKMYWYQQDPGMELHLIHYSYGVNSTEKGDLSSESTVSRIRTEHFPLTLESARPSHTSQYLCASSDVFRGSPLHFGNGTRLTVT.

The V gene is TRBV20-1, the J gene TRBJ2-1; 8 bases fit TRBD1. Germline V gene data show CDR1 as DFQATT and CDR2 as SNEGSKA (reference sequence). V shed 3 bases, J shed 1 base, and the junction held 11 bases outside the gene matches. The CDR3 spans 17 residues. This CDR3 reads CSASPWGNRGSYNEQFF. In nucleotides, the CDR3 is TGCAGTGCTAGTCCATGGGGGAACAGGGGGTCCTACAATGAGCAGTTCTTC.

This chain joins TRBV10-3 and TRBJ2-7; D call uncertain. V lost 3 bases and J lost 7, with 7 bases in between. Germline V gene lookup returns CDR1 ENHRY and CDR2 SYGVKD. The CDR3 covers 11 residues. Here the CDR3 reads CAISDLREQYF. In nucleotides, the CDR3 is TGTGCCATCAGTGACTTGAGGGAGCAGTACTTC.